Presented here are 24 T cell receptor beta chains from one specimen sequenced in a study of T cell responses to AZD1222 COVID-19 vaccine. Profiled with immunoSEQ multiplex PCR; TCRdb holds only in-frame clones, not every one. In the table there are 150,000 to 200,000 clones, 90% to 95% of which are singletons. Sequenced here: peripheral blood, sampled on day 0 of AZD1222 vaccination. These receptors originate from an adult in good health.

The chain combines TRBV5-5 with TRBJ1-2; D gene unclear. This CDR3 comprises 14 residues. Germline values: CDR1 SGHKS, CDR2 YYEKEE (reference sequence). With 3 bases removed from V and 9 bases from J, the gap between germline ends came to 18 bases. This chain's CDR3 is CASSSGEVLNSYTF. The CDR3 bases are TGTGCCAGCAGCTCGGGAGAAGTGTTGAACAGCTACACCTTC.

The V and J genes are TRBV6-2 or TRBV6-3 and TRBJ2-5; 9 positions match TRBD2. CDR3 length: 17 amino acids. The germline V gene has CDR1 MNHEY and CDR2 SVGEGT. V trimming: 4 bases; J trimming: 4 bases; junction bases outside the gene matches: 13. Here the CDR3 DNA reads TGTGCCAGCAGTTCCCAGCCAGCGGGGGGAACTCCAGAGACCCAGTACTTC. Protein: CASSSQPAGGTPETQYF.

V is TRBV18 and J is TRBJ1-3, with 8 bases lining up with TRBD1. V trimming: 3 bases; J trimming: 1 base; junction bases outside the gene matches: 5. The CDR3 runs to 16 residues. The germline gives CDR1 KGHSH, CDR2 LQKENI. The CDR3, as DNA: TGTGCCAGCTCACCGACGACAGGGGTATCTGGAAACACCATATATTTT. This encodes CASSPTTGVSGNTIYF.

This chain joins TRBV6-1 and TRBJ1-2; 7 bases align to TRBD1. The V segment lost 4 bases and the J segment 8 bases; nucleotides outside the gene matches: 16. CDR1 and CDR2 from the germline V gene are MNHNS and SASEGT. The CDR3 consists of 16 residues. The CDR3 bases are TGTGCCAGCAGTGTGGACAGGTTCGGGGAATATAGGGGCTACACCTTC. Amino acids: CASSVDRFGEYRGYTF.

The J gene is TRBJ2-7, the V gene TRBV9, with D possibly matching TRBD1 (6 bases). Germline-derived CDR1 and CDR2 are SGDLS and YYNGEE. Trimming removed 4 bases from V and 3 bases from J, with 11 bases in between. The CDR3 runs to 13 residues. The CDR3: CASSKTGFYEQYF. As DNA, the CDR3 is TGTGCCAGCAGCAAGACAGGCTTCTACGAGCAGTACTTC.

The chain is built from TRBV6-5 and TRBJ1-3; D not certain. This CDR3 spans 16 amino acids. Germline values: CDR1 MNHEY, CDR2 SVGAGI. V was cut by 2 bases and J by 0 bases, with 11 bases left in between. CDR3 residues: CASSYGPLLSGNTIYF. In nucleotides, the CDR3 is TGTGCCAGCAGTTACGGACCGCTTCTCTCTGGAAACACCATATATTTT.

In DNA, the CDR3 is TGTGCCAGCAGTCTAGACAGGGGACACAATCAGCCCCAGCATTTT. This gives the protein CASSLDRGHNQPQHF. The rearrangement links TRBV5-8 to TRBJ1-5, with 8 positions matching TRBD1. This CDR3 spans 15 amino acids. The germline gives CDR1 SGHTS, CDR2 YDEGEE. J gave up 3 bases and V 5 bases, and 7 bases lay outside the gene matches. The variable domain in full, completed from reference TRBV5-8 and TRBJ1-5, reads EAGVTQSPTHLIKTRGQQATLRCSPISGHTSVYWYQQALGLGLQFLLWYDEGEERNRGNFPPRFSGRQFPNYSSELNVNALELEDSALYLCASSLDRGHNQPQHFGDGTRLSIL.

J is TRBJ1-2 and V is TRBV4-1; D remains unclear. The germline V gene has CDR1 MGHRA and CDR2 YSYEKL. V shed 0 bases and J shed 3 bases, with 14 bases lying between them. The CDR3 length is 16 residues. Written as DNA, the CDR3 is TGCGCCAGCAGCCAAGACGGGATGTCCGGGTACTATGGCTACACCTTC. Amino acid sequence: CASSQDGMSGYYGYTF.

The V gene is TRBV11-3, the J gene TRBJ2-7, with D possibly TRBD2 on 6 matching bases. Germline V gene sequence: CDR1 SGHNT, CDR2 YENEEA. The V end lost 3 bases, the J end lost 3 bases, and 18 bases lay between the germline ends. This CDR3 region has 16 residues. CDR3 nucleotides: TGTGCCAGCAGCTTTACTCTAGGGACTCTCGTCTACGAGCAGTACTTC. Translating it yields CASSFTLGTLVYEQYF. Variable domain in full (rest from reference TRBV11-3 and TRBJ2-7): EAGVVQSPRYKIIEKKQPVAFWCNPISGHNTLYWYLQNLGQGPELLIRYENEEAVDDSQLPKDRFSAERLKGVDSTLKIQPAELGDSAVYLCASSFTLGTLVYEQYFGPGTRLTVT.

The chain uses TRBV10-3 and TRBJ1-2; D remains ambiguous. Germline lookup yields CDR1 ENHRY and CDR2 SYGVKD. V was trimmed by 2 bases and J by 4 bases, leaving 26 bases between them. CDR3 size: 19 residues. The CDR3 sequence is CAISEPKGTPAQRAYGYTF. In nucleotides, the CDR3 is TGTGCCATCAGTGAGCCCAAGGGTACACCCGCTCAGAGGGCCTATGGCTACACCTTC.

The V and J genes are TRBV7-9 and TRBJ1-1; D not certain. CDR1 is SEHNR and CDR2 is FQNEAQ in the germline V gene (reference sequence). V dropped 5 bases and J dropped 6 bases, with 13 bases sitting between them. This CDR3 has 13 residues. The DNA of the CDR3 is TGTGCCAGCAGCCCGTACGTTGGGGCTGAAGCTTTCTTT. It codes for CASSPYVGAEAFF.

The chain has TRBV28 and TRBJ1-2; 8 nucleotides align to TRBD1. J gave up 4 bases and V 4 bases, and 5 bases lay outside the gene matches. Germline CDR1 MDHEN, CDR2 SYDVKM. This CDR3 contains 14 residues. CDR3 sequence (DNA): TGTGCCAGCAGTTCAGCACAGGGGGTCTATGGCTACACCTTC. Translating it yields CASSSAQGVYGYTF.

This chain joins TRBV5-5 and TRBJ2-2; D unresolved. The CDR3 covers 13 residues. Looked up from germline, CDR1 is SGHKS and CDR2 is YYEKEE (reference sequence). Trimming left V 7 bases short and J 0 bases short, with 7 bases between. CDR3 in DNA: TGTGCCAGCCACACATCGAACACCGGGGAGCTGTTTTTT. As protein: CASHTSNTGELFF.

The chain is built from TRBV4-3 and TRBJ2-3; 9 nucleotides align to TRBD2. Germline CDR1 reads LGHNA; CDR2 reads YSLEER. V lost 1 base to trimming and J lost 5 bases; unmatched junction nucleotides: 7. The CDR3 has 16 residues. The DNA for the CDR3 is TGCGCCAGCAGCCAAGGAACTAGCGGGTTTGTAGATACGCAGTATTTT. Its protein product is CASSQGTSGFVDTQYF.

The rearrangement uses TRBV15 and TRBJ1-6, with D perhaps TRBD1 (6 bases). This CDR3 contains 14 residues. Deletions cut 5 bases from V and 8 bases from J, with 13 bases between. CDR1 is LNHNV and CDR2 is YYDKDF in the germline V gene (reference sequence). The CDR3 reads CATSRRTDDSPLHF. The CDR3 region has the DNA TGTGCCACCAGCCGAAGGACAGACGATTCACCCCTCCACTTT. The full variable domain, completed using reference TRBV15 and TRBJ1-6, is DAMVIQNPRYQVTQFGKPVTLSCSQTLNHNVMYWYQQKSSQAPKLLFHYYDKDFNNEADTPDNFQSRRPNTSFCFLDIRSPGLGDTAMYLCATSRRTDDSPLHFGNGTRLTVT.

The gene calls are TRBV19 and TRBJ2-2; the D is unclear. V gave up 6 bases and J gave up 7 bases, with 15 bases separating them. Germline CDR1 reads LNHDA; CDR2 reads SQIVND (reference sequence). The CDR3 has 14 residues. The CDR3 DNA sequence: TGTGCCAGTAGCCCCCTCACCACAAGCGGGGAGCTGTTTTTT. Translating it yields CASSPLTTSGELFF.

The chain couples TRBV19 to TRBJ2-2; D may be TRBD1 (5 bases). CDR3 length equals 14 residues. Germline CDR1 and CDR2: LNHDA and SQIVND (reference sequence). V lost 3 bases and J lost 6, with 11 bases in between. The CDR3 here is CASSILGPPGELFF. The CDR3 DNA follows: TGTGCCAGTAGTATCCTGGGGCCCCCCGGGGAGCTGTTTTTT. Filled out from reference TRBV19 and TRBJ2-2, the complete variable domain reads DGGITQSPKYLFRKEGQNVTLSCEQNLNHDAMYWYRQDPGQGLRLIYYSQIVNDFQKGDIAEGYSVSREKKESFPLTVTSAQKNPTAFYLCASSILGPPGELFFGEGSRLTVL.

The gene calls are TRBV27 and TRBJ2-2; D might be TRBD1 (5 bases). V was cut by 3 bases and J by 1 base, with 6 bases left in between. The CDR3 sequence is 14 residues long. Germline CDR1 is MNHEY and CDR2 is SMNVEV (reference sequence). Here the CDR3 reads CASSLQGNTGELFF. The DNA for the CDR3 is TGTGCCAGCAGTTTGCAGGGGAACACCGGGGAGCTGTTTTTT.

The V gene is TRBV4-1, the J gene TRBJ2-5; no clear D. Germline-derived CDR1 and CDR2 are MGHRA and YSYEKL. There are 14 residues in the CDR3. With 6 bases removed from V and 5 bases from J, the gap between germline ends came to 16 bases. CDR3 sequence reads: CASSPIGHRETQYF. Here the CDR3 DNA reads TGCGCCAGCAGTCCGATAGGCCATCGGGAGACCCAGTACTTC.

The CDR3 region has the DNA TGTGCCAGCACCTTCCGACAGATGTATGGCTACACCTTC. Its translation: CASTFRQMYGYTF. This sequence joins TRBV13 and TRBJ1-2; a possible D gene is TRBD1 (5 bases). The CDR3 is 13 amino acids. Germline CDR1 PRHDT, CDR2 FYEKMQ (reference sequence). V gave up 7 bases and J gave up 5 bases, with 14 bases separating them.

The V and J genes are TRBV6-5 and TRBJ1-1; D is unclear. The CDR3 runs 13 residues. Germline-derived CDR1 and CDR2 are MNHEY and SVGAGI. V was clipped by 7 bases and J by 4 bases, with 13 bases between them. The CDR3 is CASIARSRTEAFF. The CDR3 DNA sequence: TGTGCCAGCATCGCCCGAAGTCGCACTGAAGCTTTCTTT.

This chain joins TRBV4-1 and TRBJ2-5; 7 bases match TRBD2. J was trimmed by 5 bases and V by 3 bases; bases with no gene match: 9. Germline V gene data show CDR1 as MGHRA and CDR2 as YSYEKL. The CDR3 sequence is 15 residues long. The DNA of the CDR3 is TGCGCCAGCAGCCAGGCGGGGGTAGGTGCGGAGACCCAGTACTTC. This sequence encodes CASSQAGVGAETQYF.

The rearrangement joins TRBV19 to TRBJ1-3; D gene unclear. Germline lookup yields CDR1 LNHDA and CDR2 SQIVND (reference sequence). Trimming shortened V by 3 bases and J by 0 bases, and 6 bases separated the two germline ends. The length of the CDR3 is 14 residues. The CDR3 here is CASSIQSSGNTIYF. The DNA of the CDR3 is TGTGCCAGTAGTATTCAGAGCTCTGGAAACACCATATATTTT.

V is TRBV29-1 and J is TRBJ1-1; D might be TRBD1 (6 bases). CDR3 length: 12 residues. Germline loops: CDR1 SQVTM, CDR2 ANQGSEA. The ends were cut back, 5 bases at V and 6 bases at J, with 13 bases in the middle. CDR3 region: CSVTTGLPEAFF. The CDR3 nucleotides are TGCAGCGTTACAACAGGGCTGCCTGAAGCTTTCTTT.